This T cell receptor beta chain was sequenced in a study of cytomegalovirus exposure and HLA in healthy donors. Worth noting for this clone: Antigen unknown.

CDR1 and CDR2 (germline): SGDLS, YYNGEE. CDR3 length equals 16 residues. Between the trimmed V and J ends, which lost 3 bases and 5 bases, there was a span of 18 bases. Study-wide results and limits: TCR beta chains numbering some 160 were designated cytomegalovirus-associated. Most of the TCR beta V segments (in an earlier analysis) were productive either about 87% or about 30% of the time. Sequence variants that were highly shared formed a cluster that was likely a sequencing artifact.

Researchers ran the PCR with 60 Vbeta and 13 Jbeta primers. Profiled with immunoSEQ multiplex PCR; TCRdb holds only in-frame clones, not every one. Of 170,000 or so clones in the sample, just over 75% are singletons; the top ten hold about 1.5%. The sample consisted of PBMCs. The chain employs TRBV9 and TRBJ2-1; D not certain. The TCR comes from a woman aged 30 to 39 in good health and CMV-seropositive. This chain's CDR3 is CASSGGPPTADNEQFF. CDR3 bases: TGTGCCAGCAGCGGAGGCCCCCCTACGGCCGACAATGAGCAGTTCTTC.